The clone carrying this T cell receptor beta chain was recorded at least ten times. No antigen is known for it. Original processing notes: Building a distant-metastasis classifier for papillary thyroid cancer drew on CDR3 differences across clinicopathological groups. TCRdb re-processed the PCR reads through MiXCR. The authors' filters were not applied to this entry. The sample comprises some 31,000 clones, approximately 15% of which are singletons, and 6.9% rests with the top ten. The sample originates from a study of metastatic and nonmetastatic thyroid tumors. Study as a whole: Repertoires were compared across blood and tumor or nodule tissue from malignant and benign thyroid patients.

V was shortened by 4 bases and J by 2 bases, with 14 bases between the two germline ends. The CDR3 is 15 residues long. CDR1 and CDR2 (germline): LGHDT, YNNKEL (reference sequence). No patient had received any treatment before thyroid surgery. Study findings and constraints: For both blood and tumor, malignant thyroid tumors reportedly showed significantly higher TCR beta diversity than benign nodules did.

The chain carries TRBV3-1 and TRBJ1-1; D is uncertain. The sample was blood. The receptor comes from a female donor with papillary thyroid cancer or a benign thyroid nodule (not recorded which). Some clones in this sample may be carry-over from other donors' samples. The CDR3, as DNA: TGTGCCAGCAGCCCCCGGAGTGTAGGTAACACTGAAGCTTTCTTT. This sequence encodes CASSPRSVGNTEAFF.